What follows are 15 T cell receptor beta chains derived from one specimen sequenced in a study of cytomegalovirus exposure and HLA in healthy donors. Use of 60 Vbeta and 13 Jbeta primers characterized the PCR. Clones were read by immunoSEQ multiplex PCR, and TCRdb kept only the in-frame ones, dropping some. The repertoire holds some 150,000 clones, with over 70% as singletons. Sequencing input: PBMCs. Every receptor here comes from a man aged 25-45 years in good health and CMV-seropositive.

The chain has TRBV9 and TRBJ1-4, with TRBD1 matching over 7 bases. Germline V CDR1 and CDR2: SGDLS, YYNGEE. This CDR3 has 14 amino acids. J was trimmed by 1 base and V by 3 bases; bases with no gene match: 0. The CDR3 here is CASSGQGTNEKLFF. The CDR3 nucleotides are TGTGCCAGCAGCGGACAGGGAACTAATGAAAAACTGTTTTTT.

V usage is TRBV6-6 and J usage is TRBJ2-1; D is possibly TRBD1 (6 bases). Germline V gives CDR1 MNHNY, CDR2 SVGAGI (reference sequence). V lost 6 bases, J lost 4 bases, and 16 bases lay in between. The CDR3 spans 15 residues. The CDR3 is CASSPDRTQYNEQFF. In DNA, the CDR3 is TGTGCCAGCAGCCCAGACAGGACACAATACAATGAGCAGTTCTTC.

V is TRBV7-2 and J is TRBJ1-3, with D possibly being TRBD1 (5 bases). This CDR3 contains 17 residues. Germline loops: CDR1 SGHTA, CDR2 FQGNSA. Trimming shortened V by 1 base and J by 0 bases, and 13 bases separated the two germline ends. DNA for the CDR3: TGTGCCAGCAGCTTAGATGTTCGGGGGTACTCTGGAAACACCATATATTTT. It is translated as CASSLDVRGYSGNTIYF.

In this sample, this clone turned up once. The rearrangement uses TRBV28 and TRBJ2-3; 10 nucleotides align to TRBD2. The V segment lost 11 bases and the J segment 1 base; nucleotides outside the gene matches: 6. This CDR3 has 14 residues. CDR1 and CDR2 from the germline V gene are MDHEN and SYDVKM. The CDR3 bases are TGTGCCGGCTCCGGGACTAGCGGCACAGATACGCAGTATTTT. Protein product: CAGSGTSGTDTQYF. The full variable domain, completed using reference TRBV28 and TRBJ2-3, is DVKVTQSSRYLVKRTGEKVFLECVQDMDHENMFWYRQDPGLGLRLIYFSYDVKMKEKGDIPEGYSVSREKKERFSLILESASTNQTSMYLCAGSGTSGTDTQYFGPGTRLTVL.

The chain uses TRBV28 and TRBJ2-5; D might be TRBD1 (5 bases). V was trimmed by 3 bases and J by 2 bases, leaving 13 bases between them. The length of the CDR3 is 15 residues. Germline V CDR1 and CDR2: MDHEN, SYDVKM. The DNA for the CDR3 is TGTGCCAGCAGTTTTGGGGCCGACGTTCAAGAGACCCAGTACTTC. Amino acids: CASSFGADVQETQYF. The variable domain in full, with the rest retrieved from reference TRBV28 and TRBJ2-5, is DVKVTQSSRYLVKRTGEKVFLECVQDMDHENMFWYRQDPGLGLRLIYFSYDVKMKEKGDIPEGYSVSREKKERFSLILESASTNQTSMYLCASSFGADVQETQYFGPGTRLLVL.

The chain joins TRBV18 to TRBJ2-7; a weak D match, TRBD2 (6 bases). This CDR3 is 13 amino acids long. CDR1 is KGHSH, CDR2 LQKENI, per germline. The V and J ends lost 4 bases and 4 bases respectively, with 11 bases between them. CDR3 sequence: CASSLQAGYEQYF. CDR3 sequence (DNA): TGTGCCAGCTCACTCCAGGCGGGGTACGAGCAGTACTTC.

This rearrangement joins TRBV9 to TRBJ2-2; TRBD2 matches 13 bases. There are 21 residues in the CDR3. V gave up 0 bases and J gave up 7 bases; unmatched junction bases: 18. Germline V gives CDR1 SGDLS, CDR2 YYNGEE. The CDR3 spells CASSVVPTGTSGTGLSGELFF. CDR3 DNA sequence: TGTGCCAGCAGCGTAGTCCCCACCGGGACTAGCGGGACCGGGTTGAGCGGGGAGCTGTTTTTT.

The chain carries TRBV6-6 and TRBJ1-1; D is uncertain. V gave up 2 bases and J gave up 0 bases, with 7 bases separating them. The CDR3 runs 14 residues. Germline V CDR1 and CDR2: MNHNY, SVGAGI (reference sequence). The CDR3 protein is CASSYDGVNTEAFF. As DNA, the CDR3 is TGTGCCAGCAGTTACGACGGGGTGAACACTGAAGCTTTCTTT.

The CDR3: CASKPGANYEQYF. The CDR3 DNA follows: TGTGCCAGTAAACCGGGAGCGAACTACGAGCAGTACTTC. This chain connects TRBV19 to TRBJ2-7; weak D call: TRBD2 (6 bases). The CDR3 consists of 13 residues. CDR1 and CDR2 from the germline V gene are LNHDA and SQIVND (reference sequence). Trimming stripped 7 bases from V and 3 bases from J, with 13 bases between.

The rearrangement joins TRBV18 to TRBJ2-3, with a tentative D call TRBD2 (5 bases). The CDR3 covers 14 residues. The V end was cut by 2 bases, the J end by 2 bases, with 8 bases between. Looked up from germline, CDR1 is KGHSH and CDR2 is LQKENI. CDR3 amino acids: CASSPTGNTDTQYF. As DNA, the CDR3 is TGTGCCAGCTCACCAACGGGAAACACAGATACGCAGTATTTT. The whole variable domain, filled in from reference TRBV18 and TRBJ2-3, reads NAGVMQNPRHLVRRRGQEARLRCSPMKGHSHVYWYRQLPEEGLKFMVYLQKENIIDESGMPKERFSAEFPKEGPSILRIQQVVRGDSAAYFCASSPTGNTDTQYFGPGTRLTVL.

The chain is built from TRBV28 and TRBJ1-1, with D perhaps TRBD1 (5 bases). V dropped 3 bases and J dropped 4 bases, with 18 bases sitting between them. The CDR3 runs 16 residues. Germline V gene lookup returns CDR1 MDHEN and CDR2 SYDVKM. This CDR3 is CASSFIQGPVSTEAFF. The CDR3 nucleotides are TGTGCCAGCAGTTTTATCCAGGGCCCGGTGAGCACTGAAGCTTTCTTT.

The chain is built from TRBV28 and TRBJ1-2; D perhaps matches TRBD1 (6 bases). Germline CDR1 reads MDHEN; CDR2 reads SYDVKM. The CDR3 length is 12 residues. Deletions cut 11 bases from V and 7 bases from J, with 17 bases between. The CDR3 region is CAGGGLVSGYTF. Written as DNA, the CDR3 is TGTGCCGGGGGGGGCCTCGTCTCTGGCTACACCTTC.

This clone was seen a handful of times. The V call is TRBV30, the J call TRBJ2-1; possible D gene TRBD2, 5 bases. Germline V gene sequence: CDR1 GTSNPN, CDR2 SVGIG (reference sequence). The germline V and J ends were trimmed by 2 bases and 0 bases, with 14 bases remaining between them. This CDR3 has 16 residues. CDR3 loop: CAWSSEAVSSYNEQFF. The CDR3 bases are TGTGCCTGGAGTTCGGAGGCGGTGAGCTCCTACAATGAGCAGTTCTTC.

This clone was counted a few times. J is TRBJ2-1 and V is TRBV2; D is perhaps TRBD1 (6 bases). Germline values: CDR1 SNHLY, CDR2 FYNNEI. The CDR3 is 11 residues long. V was clipped by 10 bases and J by 4 bases, with 8 bases between them. Here the CDR3 reads CATDRYNEQFF. The CDR3 DNA reads as TGTGCCACGGACAGATACAATGAGCAGTTCTTC.

The V gene is TRBV15, the J gene TRBJ2-1, with a weak D call TRBD2 (5 bases). In germline, CDR1 is LNHNV, CDR2 YYDKDF (reference sequence). V gave up 0 bases and J gave up 9 bases, with 15 bases separating them. This CDR3 region has 15 residues. As DNA, the CDR3 is TGTGCCACCAGCAGAGATACCGGAGGCTCTGGTGAGCAGTTCTTC. It is translated as CATSRDTGGSGEQFF.